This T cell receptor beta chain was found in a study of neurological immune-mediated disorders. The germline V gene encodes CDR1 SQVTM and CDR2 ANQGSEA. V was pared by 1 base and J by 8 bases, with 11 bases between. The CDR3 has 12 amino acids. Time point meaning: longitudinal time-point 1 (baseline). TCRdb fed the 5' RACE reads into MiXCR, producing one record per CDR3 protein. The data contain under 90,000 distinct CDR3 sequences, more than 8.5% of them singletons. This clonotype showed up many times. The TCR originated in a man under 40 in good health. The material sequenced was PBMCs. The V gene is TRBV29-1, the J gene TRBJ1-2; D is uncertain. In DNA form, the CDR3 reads TGCAGCGTTGAAGTTGGGGTTCCAGGCTACACCTTC. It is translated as CSVEVGVPGYTF. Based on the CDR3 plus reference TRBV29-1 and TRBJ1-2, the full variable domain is SAVISQKPSRDICQRGTSLTIQCQVDSQVTMMFWYRQQPGQSLTLIATANQGSEATYESGFVIDKFPISRPNLTFSTLTVSNMSPEDSSIYLCSVEVGVPGYTFGSGTRLTVV.